This T cell receptor beta chain is drawn from a study of T cell changes during pregnancy in multiple sclerosis. Trimming cost V 3 bases and J 11 bases, with 13 bases left between them. Germline lookup yields CDR1 DFQATT and CDR2 SNEGSKA (reference sequence). The CDR3 length is 11 residues. Assay used: immunoSEQ multiplex PCR; TCRdb lists only in-frame clones, some missing. The table shows approximately 79,000 clones, with around nine tenths occurring only once. The source of this sequence is a female donor with multiple sclerosis, enrolled in a pregnancy study. V usage is TRBV20-1 and J usage is TRBJ1-1; D gene unclear. Source: CD4+ T cells from peripheral blood mononuclear cells, taken before pregnancy. The CDR3, as DNA: TGCAGTGCTAGGGGCCCCACGCTGGCTTTCTTT. Protein sequence: CSARGPTLAFF.